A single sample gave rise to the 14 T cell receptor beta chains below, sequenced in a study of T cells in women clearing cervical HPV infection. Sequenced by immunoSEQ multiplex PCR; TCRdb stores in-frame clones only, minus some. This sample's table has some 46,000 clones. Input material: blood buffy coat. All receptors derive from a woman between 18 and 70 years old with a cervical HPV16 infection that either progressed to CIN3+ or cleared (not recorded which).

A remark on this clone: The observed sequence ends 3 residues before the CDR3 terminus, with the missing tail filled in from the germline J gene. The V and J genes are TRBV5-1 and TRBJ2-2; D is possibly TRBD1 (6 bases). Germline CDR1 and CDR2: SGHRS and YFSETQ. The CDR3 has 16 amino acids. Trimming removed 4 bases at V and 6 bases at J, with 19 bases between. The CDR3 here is CASSLTGSAVSGELFF. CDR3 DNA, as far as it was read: TGCGCCAGCAGCCTTACAGGGAGCGCTGTCTCCGGGGAG.

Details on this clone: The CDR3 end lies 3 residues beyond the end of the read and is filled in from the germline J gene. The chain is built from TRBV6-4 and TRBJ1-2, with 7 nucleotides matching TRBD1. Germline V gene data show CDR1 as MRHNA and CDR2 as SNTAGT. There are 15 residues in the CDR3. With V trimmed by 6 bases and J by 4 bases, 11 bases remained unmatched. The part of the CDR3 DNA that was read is TGTGCCAGCAGGGAAGGGGACAGCTCCTTCTATGGC. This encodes CASREGDSSFYG. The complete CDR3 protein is CASREGDSSFYGYTF.

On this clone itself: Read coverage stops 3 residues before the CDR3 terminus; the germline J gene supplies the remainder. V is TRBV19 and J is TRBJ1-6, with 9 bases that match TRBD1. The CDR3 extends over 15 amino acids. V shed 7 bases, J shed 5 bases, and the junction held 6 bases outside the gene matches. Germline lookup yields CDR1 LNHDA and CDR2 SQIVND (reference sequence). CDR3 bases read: TGTGCCAGTAAAGGACAGGGGACAAATAATTCACCC. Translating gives CASKGQGTNNSP. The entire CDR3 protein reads CASKGQGTNNSPLHF.

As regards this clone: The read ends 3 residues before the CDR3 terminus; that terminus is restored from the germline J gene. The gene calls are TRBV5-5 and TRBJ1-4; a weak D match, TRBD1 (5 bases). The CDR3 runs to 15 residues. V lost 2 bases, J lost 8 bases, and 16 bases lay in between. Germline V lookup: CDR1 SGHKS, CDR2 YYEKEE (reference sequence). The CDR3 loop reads CASSLFSGEGEKLFF. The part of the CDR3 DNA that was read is TGTGCCAGCAGCTTATTCAGCGGGGAGGGGGAAAAA.

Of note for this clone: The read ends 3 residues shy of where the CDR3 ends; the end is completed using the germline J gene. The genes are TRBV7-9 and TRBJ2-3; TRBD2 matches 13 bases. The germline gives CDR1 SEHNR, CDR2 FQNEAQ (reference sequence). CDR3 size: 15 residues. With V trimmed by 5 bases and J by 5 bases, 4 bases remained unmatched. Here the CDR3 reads CASSRLAGGEDTQYF. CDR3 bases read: TGTGCCAGCAGCCGACTAGCGGGAGGAGAAGATACG.

CDR3 sequence: CASRNRGFEKLFF. The sequenced CDR3 bases are TGTGCCAGCAGGAATAGGGGGTTTGAAAAA. The gene calls are TRBV2 and TRBJ1-4; perhaps TRBD1 as D (6 bases). The read ends 3 residues before the CDR3 terminus; that terminus is restored from the germline J gene. CDR1 is SNHLY and CDR2 is FYNNEI in the germline V gene. Between the trimmed V and J ends, which lost 6 bases and 7 bases, there was a span of 12 bases. CDR3 size: 13 residues.

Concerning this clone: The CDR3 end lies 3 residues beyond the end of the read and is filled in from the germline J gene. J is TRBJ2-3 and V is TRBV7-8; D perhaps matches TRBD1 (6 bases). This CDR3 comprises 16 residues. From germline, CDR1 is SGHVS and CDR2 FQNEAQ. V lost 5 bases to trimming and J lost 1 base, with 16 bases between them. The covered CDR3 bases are TGTGCCAGCAGCCCAAATATGGGACAACGCACAGATACG. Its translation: CASSPNMGQRTDT. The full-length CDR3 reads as CASSPNMGQRTDTQYF.

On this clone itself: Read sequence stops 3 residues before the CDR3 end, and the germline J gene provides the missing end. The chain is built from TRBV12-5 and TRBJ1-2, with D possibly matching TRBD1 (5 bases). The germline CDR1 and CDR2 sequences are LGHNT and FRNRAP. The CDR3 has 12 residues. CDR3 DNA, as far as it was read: TGTGCTAGTGGCCTTAGTACAGGCGGC. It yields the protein CASGLSTGG. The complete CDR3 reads CASGLSTGGYTF.

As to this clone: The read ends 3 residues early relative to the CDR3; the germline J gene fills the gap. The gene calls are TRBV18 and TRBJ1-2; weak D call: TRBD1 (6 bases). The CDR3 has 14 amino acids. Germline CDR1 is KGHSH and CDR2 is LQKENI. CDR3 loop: CASSPNREVWGYTF. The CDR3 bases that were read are TGTGCCAGCTCACCAAACAGGGAAGTTTGGGGC.

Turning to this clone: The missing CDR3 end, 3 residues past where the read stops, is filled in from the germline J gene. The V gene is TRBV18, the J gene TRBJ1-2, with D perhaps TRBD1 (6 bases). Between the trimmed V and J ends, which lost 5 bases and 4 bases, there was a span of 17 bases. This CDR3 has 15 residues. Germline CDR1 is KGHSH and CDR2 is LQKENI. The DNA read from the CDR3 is TGTGCCAGCTCAGAGGTTGCCAGGGGTTCCTATGGC. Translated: CASSEVARGSYG. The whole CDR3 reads CASSEVARGSYGYTF.

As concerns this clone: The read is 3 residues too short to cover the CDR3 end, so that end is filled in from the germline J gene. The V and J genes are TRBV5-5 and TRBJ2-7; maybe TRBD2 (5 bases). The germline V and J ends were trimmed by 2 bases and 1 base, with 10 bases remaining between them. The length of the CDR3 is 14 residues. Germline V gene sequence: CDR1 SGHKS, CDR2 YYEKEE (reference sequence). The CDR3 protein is CASSFSGFSYEQYF. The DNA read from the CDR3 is TGTGCCAGCAGCTTTTCGGGGTTTTCCTACGAG.

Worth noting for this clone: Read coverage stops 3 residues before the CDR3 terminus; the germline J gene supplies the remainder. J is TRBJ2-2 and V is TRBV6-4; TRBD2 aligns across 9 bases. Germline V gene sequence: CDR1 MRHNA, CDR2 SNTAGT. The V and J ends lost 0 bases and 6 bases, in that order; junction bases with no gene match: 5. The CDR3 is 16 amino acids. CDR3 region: CASSDSMSGRSGELFF. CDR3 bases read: TGTGCCAGCAGTGACTCGATGAGCGGGAGGTCCGGGGAG.

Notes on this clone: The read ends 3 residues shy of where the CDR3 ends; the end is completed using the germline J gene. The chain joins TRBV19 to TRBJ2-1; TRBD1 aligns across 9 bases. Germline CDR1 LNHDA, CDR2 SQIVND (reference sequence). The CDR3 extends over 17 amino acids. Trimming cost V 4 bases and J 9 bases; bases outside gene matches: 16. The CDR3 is CASSSRDRARGRGEQFF. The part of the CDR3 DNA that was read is TGTGCCAGTAGTAGCAGGGACAGGGCAAGAGGTCGGGGTGAG.

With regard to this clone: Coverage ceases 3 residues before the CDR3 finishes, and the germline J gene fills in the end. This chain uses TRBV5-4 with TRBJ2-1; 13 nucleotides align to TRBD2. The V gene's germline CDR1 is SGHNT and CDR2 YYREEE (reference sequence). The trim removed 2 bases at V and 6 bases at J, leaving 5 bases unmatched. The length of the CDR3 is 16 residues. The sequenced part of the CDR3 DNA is TGTGCCAGCAGCTTACCGGGACTAGCGGGATTCAATGAG. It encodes CASSLPGLAGFNE. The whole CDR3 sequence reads CASSLPGLAGFNEQFF.